A single sample gave rise to the 24 T cell receptor beta chains below, sequenced in a study of T cell responses to AZD1222 COVID-19 vaccine. Here immunoSEQ multiplex PCR was the method, and the copy in TCRdb shows in-frame clones only, minus some. The sample consists of about 94,000 clones, about 85% of them appearing once. Here the sequenced sample was peripheral blood, taken 28 days after the second AZD1222 dose. These receptors came from an adult who received the AZD1222 COVID-19 vaccine.

This chain's CDR3 is CASSRAQLNEQFF. The CDR3 bases are TGCGCCAGCAGCCGGGCTCAACTCAATGAGCAGTTCTTC. The gene calls are TRBV4-3 and TRBJ2-1, with D uncertain. This CDR3 contains 13 residues. V lost 4 bases, J lost 6 bases, and 10 bases lay in between. Germline V CDR1 and CDR2: LGHNA, YSLEER.

The chain recombines TRBV9 with TRBJ1-3; unclear D gene. Germline-derived CDR1 and CDR2 are SGDLS and YYNGEE. The CDR3 is 13 residues long. Trimming removed 3 bases from V and 4 bases from J, with 8 bases in between. CDR3 residues: CASSATVGNTIYF. CDR3 coding DNA: TGTGCCAGCAGCGCCACAGTGGGAAACACCATATATTTT.

This chain links TRBV18 with TRBJ2-1; 11 nucleotides agree with TRBD2. CDR3 length equals 13 residues. Germline assignment: CDR1 KGHSH and CDR2 LQKENI. The V gene end was trimmed by 3 bases and the J gene end by 8 bases; junction bases not matched to a gene: 0. CDR3 amino acids: CASSPGLADEQFF. DNA for the CDR3: TGTGCCAGCTCACCGGGACTAGCGGATGAGCAGTTCTTC.

The chain employs TRBV19 and TRBJ2-2; the match to TRBD1 covers 8 bases. The CDR3 runs to 14 residues. Germline CDR1 reads LNHDA; CDR2 reads SQIVND (reference sequence). Unmatched junction bases numbered 4, after V lost 4 bases and J lost 6 bases. CDR3 residues: CASSTTGGSGELFF. CDR3 sequence (DNA): TGTGCCAGTAGTACCACAGGGGGTTCCGGGGAGCTGTTTTTT.

In DNA, the CDR3 is TGTGCCACCAGTGCTGGCGGAGGACAGGGGGTAGGAAAGCAGTTCTTC. It yields the protein CATSAGGGQGVGKQFF. J is TRBJ2-1 and V is TRBV24-1, with 10 bases fitting TRBD1. V was pared by 5 bases and J by 11 bases, with 14 bases of the junction left unmatched. Germline lookup yields CDR1 KGHDR and CDR2 SFDVKD. CDR3 length: 16 residues.

J is TRBJ2-1 and V is TRBV9; 7 nucleotides line up with TRBD1. Germline CDR1 and CDR2: SGDLS and YYNGEE. The trim removed 7 bases at V and 8 bases at J, leaving 12 bases unmatched. The CDR3 is made up of 14 amino acids. The CDR3 DNA follows: TGTGCCAGCTCCGTAGGGGACAGATGGGATGAGCAGTTCTTC. Residues: CASSVGDRWDEQFF.

The chain recombines TRBV7-9 with TRBJ2-2; possibly TRBD1 for D (5 bases). Germline V gives CDR1 SEHNR, CDR2 FQNEAQ (reference sequence). V lost 5 bases and J 13 bases, leaving 17 bases between the germline ends. This CDR3 comprises 13 residues. CDR3 DNA sequence: TGTGCCAGCAGCCTGGCCTTGCAGGGCGGGCTGTTTTTT. Its protein product is CASSLALQGGLFF.

The V gene is TRBV7-2, the J gene TRBJ1-3; D might be TRBD1 (6 bases). Trimming took off 4 bases at V and 11 bases at J, with 18 bases between the two ends. The germline V gene encodes CDR1 SGHTA and CDR2 FQGNSA. This CDR3 region has 14 residues. CDR3 in DNA: TGTGCCAGCAGCTCCCCAGGGGCCCCAAGGGCCATATATTTT. Protein: CASSSPGAPRAIYF.

This CDR3 is CASSPTMSVGELFF. The CDR3 coding sequence is TGTGCCAGCTCACCGACCATGTCGGTCGGGGAGCTGTTTTTT. This chain joins TRBV18 and TRBJ2-2; D is unresolved. Trimming removed 3 bases at V and 7 bases at J, with 12 bases between. The CDR3 is 14 amino acids. Per the germline V gene, CDR1 is KGHSH and CDR2 is LQKENI. Looking up the rest from reference TRBV18 and TRBJ2-2 gives the full variable domain: NAGVMQNPRHLVRRRGQEARLRCSPMKGHSHVYWYRQLPEEGLKFMVYLQKENIIDESGMPKERFSAEFPKEGPSILRIQQVVRGDSAAYFCASSPTMSVGELFFGEGSRLTVL.

This chain uses TRBV28 with TRBJ2-2; D uncertain. The germline V and J ends were trimmed by 8 bases and 5 bases, with 15 bases remaining between them. The V gene's germline CDR1 is MDHEN and CDR2 SYDVKM. The CDR3 is 14 residues long. The DNA for the CDR3 is TGTGCCAGCCATGCTAGGGTCAAGACCGGGGAGCTGTTTTTT. It is translated as CASHARVKTGELFF.

This clone came up once. This rearrangement joins TRBV7-2 to TRBJ2-3, with 8 nucleotides matching TRBD2. The CDR3 consists of 14 residues. The germline gives CDR1 SGHTA, CDR2 FQGNSA. V gave up 5 bases and J gave up 1 base; unmatched junction bases: 2. The CDR3 DNA reads as TGTGCCAGCAGCCCGACTAGCGGCACAGATACGCAGTATTTT. Protein product: CASSPTSGTDTQYF.

This chain links TRBV20-1 with TRBJ2-2; 10 nucleotides match TRBD1. The trim removed 3 bases at V and 4 bases at J, leaving 2 bases unmatched. CDR3 length equals 14 residues. Germline V gene lookup returns CDR1 DFQATT and CDR2 SNEGSKA (reference sequence). The CDR3 loop reads CSASWTGGTGELFF. Here the CDR3 DNA reads TGCAGTGCTAGTTGGACAGGGGGCACCGGGGAGCTGTTTTTT.

The chain recombines TRBV4-2 with TRBJ2-5; 10 nucleotides match TRBD1. This CDR3 comprises 15 residues. CDR1 and CDR2 (germline): LGHNA, YNFKEQ. The trim removed 4 bases at V and 3 bases at J, leaving 5 bases unmatched. As DNA, the CDR3 is TGTGCCAGCAGCCGGGGGACAGGGGTGGAAGAGACCCAGTACTTC. This codes for CASSRGTGVEETQYF.

The rearrangement joins TRBV6-1 to TRBJ2-7, with D possibly TRBD1 on 6 matching bases. Trimming removed 2 bases from V and 12 bases from J, with 17 bases in between. Germline V gene data show CDR1 as MNHNS and CDR2 as SASEGT. The CDR3 sequence is 13 residues long. The chain's CDR3 is CASSERRPQGGYF. In DNA form, the CDR3 reads TGTGCCAGCAGTGAACGCAGACCCCAAGGGGGGTACTTC.

The chain employs TRBV7-2 and TRBJ1-4; tentative D call: TRBD1 (6 bases). Trimming took 3 bases from V and 6 from J, leaving 17 bases between them. This CDR3 contains 16 residues. The germline V gene encodes CDR1 SGHTA and CDR2 FQGNSA. This chain's CDR3 is CASSFLIWGGDEKLFF. The CDR3 DNA reads TGTGCCAGCAGCTTTTTAATTTGGGGGGGCGATGAAAAACTGTTTTTT.

As regards this clone: Other DNA sequences in the sample encode the same CDR3. J is TRBJ1-2 and V is TRBV27, with D possibly TRBD1 on 6 matching bases. Germline V lookup: CDR1 MNHEY, CDR2 SMNVEV (reference sequence). V shed 6 bases and J shed 2 bases, with 10 bases lying between them. This CDR3 contains 13 residues. The CDR3 loop is CASSPTGNYGYTF. The CDR3, as DNA: TGTGCCAGCAGCCCAACAGGGAACTATGGCTACACCTTC.

The chain is built from TRBV28 and TRBJ2-1, with 13 bases identical to TRBD2. CDR3 length: 15 amino acids. CDR1 is MDHEN, CDR2 SYDVKM, per germline. V trimming: 2 bases; J trimming: 7 bases; junction bases outside the gene matches: 2. DNA for the CDR3: TGTGCCAGCAGTTTACCGACTAGCGGGAGGAATGAGCAGTTCTTC. Translating it yields CASSLPTSGRNEQFF.

V is TRBV4-1 and J is TRBJ2-7; D may be TRBD2 (5 bases). CDR3 length equals 15 residues. CDR1 is MGHRA, CDR2 YSYEKL, per germline. V gave up 1 base and J gave up 6 bases, with 16 bases separating them. The CDR3 nucleotides read TGCGCCAGCAGCCAAGGGACTTACCTCCTGGCCGAGCAGTACTTC. Protein: CASSQGTYLLAEQYF.

The chain has TRBV18 and TRBJ1-1; weak D call: TRBD1 (5 bases). Trimming stripped 3 bases from V and 3 bases from J, with 11 bases between. Germline CDR1 reads KGHSH; CDR2 reads LQKENI. The CDR3 runs 14 residues. CDR3 sequence (DNA): TGTGCCAGCTCACCGAAGAAAGGGGACACTGAAGCTTTCTTT. Translated: CASSPKKGDTEAFF.

The V call is TRBV7-2, the J call TRBJ2-1; D remains ambiguous. The CDR3 is made up of 13 amino acids. The V gene lost 1 base and the J gene lost 4 bases, with 5 bases spanning the gap. CDR1 and CDR2 (germline): SGHTA, FQGNSA. CDR3 region: CASSLGRYNEQFF. The CDR3 region has the DNA TGTGCCAGCAGCTTAGGTAGGTACAATGAGCAGTTCTTC.

This rearrangement joins TRBV10-3 to TRBJ1-1, with 8 nucleotides matching TRBD1. The V and J ends lost 6 bases and 0 bases, in that order; junction bases with no gene match: 6. The CDR3 has 15 amino acids. CDR1 ENHRY and CDR2 SYGVKD come from the germline V gene. CDR3 sequence (DNA): TGTGCCATCAGCTTAGCGACAGGGGTGAACACTGAAGCTTTCTTT. It specifies CAISLATGVNTEAFF.

V gene TRBV7-2 combines with J gene TRBJ2-3; a weak D match, TRBD2 (7 bases). Trimming removed 3 bases at V and 5 bases at J, with 12 bases between. This CDR3 region has 14 residues. Germline values: CDR1 SGHTA, CDR2 FQGNSA. As DNA, the CDR3 is TGTGCCAGCAGCTTTCGGGGGGCTGAAGATACGCAGTATTTT. Translating gives CASSFRGAEDTQYF.

This chain connects TRBV5-4 to TRBJ2-7; TRBD2 matches 12 bases. The CDR3 totals 14 residues. After removal of 1 base from V and 5 bases from J, the junction contained 1 base not matched to a gene. Germline CDR1 reads SGHNT; CDR2 reads YYREEE (reference sequence). The DNA for the CDR3 is TGTGCCAGCAGCTTGCGACTAGCGGGAGACGAGCAGTACTTC. It specifies CASSLRLAGDEQYF.

The chain has TRBV6-6 and TRBJ1-1; D may be TRBD1 (5 bases). The CDR3 runs 14 residues. Germline CDR1 MNHNY, CDR2 SVGAGI (reference sequence). Trimming shortened V by 1 base and J by 4 bases, and 10 bases separated the two germline ends. This chain's CDR3 is CASSYLGRGTEAFF. CDR3 coding DNA: TGTGCCAGCAGTTACTTGGGGAGGGGCACTGAAGCTTTCTTT.